This T cell receptor beta chain emerged from a study of CD8+CD57+ T cells in acquired aplastic anemia (dated by TCRdb to 2017 to 2018). About the investigation overall: On average, sorted CD4+ and CD8+ cells yielded approximately 3 ug of extracted DNA, with a range of about 0.19 to 30 ug. A CD8+CD57+ expansion meant a frequency higher than the mean frequency seen in healthy subjects. Broader findings and caveats from the paper: Roughly 30 CD8+ CDR3 sequences were found to be shared between patients and controls, but these sequences appeared to be highly expressed in patients and within the immunodominant clones of the patients. Patients and healthy controls showed no significant difference in CD8+ Simpson's diversity (P=0.060).

The patients picked for sequencing were ones in whom flow cytometry had shown an expansion of CD8+CD57+ cells. Severe acquired aplastic anemia was diagnosed in all patients according to International Study of Aplastic Anemia and Agranulocytosis and Camitta criteria. At the time blood was sampled, none of the patients had received any therapy. TCR repertoires of sorted CD4+ and CD8+ blood T cells from severe aplastic anemia patients and healthy subjects were deep-sequenced in the study. Patients were enrolled in the USA under clinicaltrials.gov protocols 00001620, 01623167, 00001397, 00071045, 00081523 and 00961064. Ficoll-Paque density gradient centrifugation was used to isolate peripheral blood mononuclear cells. Before DNA was extracted, CD4+ and CD8+ T cells were sorted using either FACS or magnetic beads. A note on this clonotype: Its antigen is not yet known. Base quality data are lacking; no much larger clone is found one base away.

Profiling of TCR beta VDJ combinations and CDR3 sequences used genomic DNA as the template. An Illumina HiSeq 2000 was the platform used for TCR repertoire sequencing. The authors' pipeline ran thus. Repertoires were assessed using TRBV/TRBJ rearrangement plots, CDR3 size and DJ length profiles, and Simpson's diversity index. The immunodominant clone was defined as the most abundant DNA sequence in deep sequencing data. CDR3 amino acid sequences were checked for sharing across subjects and were also compared against the VDJdb database and published repertoires. Starting from the raw public reads, TCRdb applied fastp trimming at Q25, assembled clones with MiXCR and retained in-frame beta chains. Each CDR3 protein gets just one entry, which takes the most common genes and DNA from the rows behind it. The V and J calls and clone size come from TCRdb's table, not from the authors' own analysis. This sample comprises 250,000 to 300,000 distinct CDR3 sequences, about 50% of them detected only once. Approximately 1.3% of the sample belongs to the ten largest clones.

The receptor comes from a human donor with aplastic anemia. Sequenced material: sorted CD4+, CD8+, or CD8+CD57+ T cells (not recorded which) from PBMCs.

The CDR3 sequence is CSARGTGPINEQFF. The DNA sequence reads TGCAGTGCTAGAGGGACAGGGCCTATCAATGAGCAGTTCTTC. This chain is built from TRBV20-1 and TRBJ2-1; the junction holds 8 bases that match TRBD1. V is pruned by 1 base and J by 6 bases, leaving 5 bases of the junction without a gene match. The germline V gene encodes CDR1 DFQATT and CDR2 SNEGSKA (reference sequence). From cysteine to phenylalanine, the CDR3 is 14 amino acids long. Only the CDR3 DNA is retained, 42 bases long and in frame from the first base.